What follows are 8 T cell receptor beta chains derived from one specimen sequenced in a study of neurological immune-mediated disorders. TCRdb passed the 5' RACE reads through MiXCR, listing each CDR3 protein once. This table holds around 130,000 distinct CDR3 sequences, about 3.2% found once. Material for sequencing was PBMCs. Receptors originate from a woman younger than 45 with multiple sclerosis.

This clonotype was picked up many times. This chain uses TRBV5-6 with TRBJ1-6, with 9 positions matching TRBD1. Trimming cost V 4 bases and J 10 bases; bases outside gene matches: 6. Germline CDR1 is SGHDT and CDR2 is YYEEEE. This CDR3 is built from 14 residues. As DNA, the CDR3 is TGTGCCAGCAGCGCGGGGGACAGGGTGTCACCCCTCCACTTT. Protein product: CASSAGDRVSPLHF.

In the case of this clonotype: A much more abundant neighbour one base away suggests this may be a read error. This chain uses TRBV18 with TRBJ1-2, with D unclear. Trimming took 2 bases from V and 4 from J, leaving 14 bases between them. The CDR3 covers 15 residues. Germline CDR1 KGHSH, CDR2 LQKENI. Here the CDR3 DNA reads TGTGCCAGCTCACCATCTGGAAAGGCCTCCTATGGCTACACCTTC. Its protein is CASSPSGKASYGYTF. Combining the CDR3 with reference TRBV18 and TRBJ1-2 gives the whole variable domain NAGVMQNPRHLVRRRGQEARLRCSPMKGHSHVYWYRQLPEEGLKFMVYLQKENIIDESGMPKERFSAEFPKEGPSILRIQQVVRGDSAAYFCASSPSGKASYGYTFGSGTRLTVV.

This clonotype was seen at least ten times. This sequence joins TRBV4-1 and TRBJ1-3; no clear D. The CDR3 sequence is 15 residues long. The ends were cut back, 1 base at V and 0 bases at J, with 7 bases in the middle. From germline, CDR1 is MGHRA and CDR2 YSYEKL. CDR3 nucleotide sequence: TGCGCCAGCAGCCAAGTAGGCGTCTCTGGAAACACCATATATTTT. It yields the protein CASSQVGVSGNTIYF.

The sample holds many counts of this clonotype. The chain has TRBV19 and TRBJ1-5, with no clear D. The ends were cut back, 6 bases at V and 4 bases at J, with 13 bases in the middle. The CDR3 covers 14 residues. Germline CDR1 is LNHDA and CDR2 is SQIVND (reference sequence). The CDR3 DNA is TGTGCCAGTAGCACAGCGTCAAGTAATCAGCCCCAGCATTTT. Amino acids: CASSTASSNQPQHF.

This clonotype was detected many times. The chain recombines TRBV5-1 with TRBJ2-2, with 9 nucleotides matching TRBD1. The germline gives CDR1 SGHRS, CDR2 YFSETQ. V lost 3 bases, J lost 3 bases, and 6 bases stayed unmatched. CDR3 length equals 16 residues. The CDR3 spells CASSWTGTGYTGELFF. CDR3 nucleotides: TGCGCCAGCAGCTGGACCGGGACAGGGTACACCGGGGAGCTGTTTTTT.

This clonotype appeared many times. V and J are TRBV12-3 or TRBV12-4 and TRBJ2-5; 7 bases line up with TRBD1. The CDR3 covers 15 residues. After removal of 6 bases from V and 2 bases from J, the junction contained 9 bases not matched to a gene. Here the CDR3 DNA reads TGTGCCAGCAGAATTGGACAGGATCGGCAAGAGACCCAGTACTTC. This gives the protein CASRIGQDRQETQYF.

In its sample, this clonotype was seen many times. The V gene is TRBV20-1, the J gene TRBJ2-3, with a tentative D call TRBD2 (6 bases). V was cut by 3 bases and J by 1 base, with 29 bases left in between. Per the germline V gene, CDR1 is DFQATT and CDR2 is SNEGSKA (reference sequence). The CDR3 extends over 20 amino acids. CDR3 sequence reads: CSARSLRRFGGQWGTDTQYF. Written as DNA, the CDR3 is TGCAGTGCTAGGTCCCTTAGGCGGTTCGGGGGTCAATGGGGCACAGATACGCAGTATTTT.

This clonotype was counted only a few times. This CDR3 is CSASVTVGGELFF. CDR3 DNA: TGCAGTGCTAGCGTGACGGTGGGGGGGGAGCTGTTTTTT. The chain is built from TRBV20-1 and TRBJ2-2; D not certain. V was clipped by 3 bases and J by 8 bases, with 13 bases between them. CDR3 size: 13 residues. Germline V CDR1 and CDR2: DFQATT, SNEGSKA (reference sequence).